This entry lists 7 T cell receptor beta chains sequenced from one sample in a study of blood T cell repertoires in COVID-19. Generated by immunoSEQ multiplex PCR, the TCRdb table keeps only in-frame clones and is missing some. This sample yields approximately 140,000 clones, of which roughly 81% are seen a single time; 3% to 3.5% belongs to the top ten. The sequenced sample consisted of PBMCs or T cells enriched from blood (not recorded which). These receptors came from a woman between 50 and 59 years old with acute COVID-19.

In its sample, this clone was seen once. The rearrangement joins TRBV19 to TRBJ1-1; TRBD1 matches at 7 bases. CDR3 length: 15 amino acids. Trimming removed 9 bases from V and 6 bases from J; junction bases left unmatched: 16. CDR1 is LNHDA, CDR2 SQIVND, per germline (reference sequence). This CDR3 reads CASMGTVTMIPEAFF. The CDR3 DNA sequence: TGTGCCAGCATGGGGACAGTAACGATGATCCCTGAAGCTTTCTTT.

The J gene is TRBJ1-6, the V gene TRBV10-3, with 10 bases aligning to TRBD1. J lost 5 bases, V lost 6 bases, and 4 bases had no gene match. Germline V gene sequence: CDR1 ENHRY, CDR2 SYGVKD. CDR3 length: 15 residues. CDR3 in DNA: TGTGCCATCAGCAGTGGGACAGGGGATAATTCACCCCTCCACTTT. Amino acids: CAISSGTGDNSPLHF.

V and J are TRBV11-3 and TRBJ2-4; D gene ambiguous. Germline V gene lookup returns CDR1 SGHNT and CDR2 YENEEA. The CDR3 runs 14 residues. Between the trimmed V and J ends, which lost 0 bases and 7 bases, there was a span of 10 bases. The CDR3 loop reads CASSLERVGNIQYF. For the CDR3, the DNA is TGTGCCAGCAGCTTAGAACGGGTTGGGAACATTCAGTACTTC.

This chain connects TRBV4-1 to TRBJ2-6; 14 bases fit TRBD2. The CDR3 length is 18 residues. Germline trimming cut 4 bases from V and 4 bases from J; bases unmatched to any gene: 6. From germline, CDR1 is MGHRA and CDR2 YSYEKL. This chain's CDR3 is CASSPGLAGAGGANVLTF. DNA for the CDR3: TGCGCCAGCAGCCCGGGACTAGCGGGAGCGGGGGGGGCCAACGTCCTGACTTTC.

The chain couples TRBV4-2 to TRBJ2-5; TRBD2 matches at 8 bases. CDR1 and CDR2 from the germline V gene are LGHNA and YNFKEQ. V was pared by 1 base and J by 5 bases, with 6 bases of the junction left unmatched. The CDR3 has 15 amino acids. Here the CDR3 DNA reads TGTGCCAGCAGCCAAGGAGCGGGAGCTTTGGAGACCCAGTACTTC. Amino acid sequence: CASSQGAGALETQYF.

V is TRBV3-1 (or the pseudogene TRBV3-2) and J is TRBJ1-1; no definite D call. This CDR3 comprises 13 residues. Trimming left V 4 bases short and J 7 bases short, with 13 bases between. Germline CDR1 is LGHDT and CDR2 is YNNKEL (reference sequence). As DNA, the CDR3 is TGTGCCAGCAGCCCCGGTGGAGTCGGTGAAGCTTTCTTT. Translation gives CASSPGGVGEAFF.

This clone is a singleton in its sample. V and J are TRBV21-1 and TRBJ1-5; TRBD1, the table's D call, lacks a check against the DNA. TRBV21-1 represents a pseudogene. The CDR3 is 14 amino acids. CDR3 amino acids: CASSPRGQDQPQHF. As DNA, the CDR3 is TGTGCCAGCAGTCCCAGGGGGCAGGATCAGCCCCAGCATTTT.